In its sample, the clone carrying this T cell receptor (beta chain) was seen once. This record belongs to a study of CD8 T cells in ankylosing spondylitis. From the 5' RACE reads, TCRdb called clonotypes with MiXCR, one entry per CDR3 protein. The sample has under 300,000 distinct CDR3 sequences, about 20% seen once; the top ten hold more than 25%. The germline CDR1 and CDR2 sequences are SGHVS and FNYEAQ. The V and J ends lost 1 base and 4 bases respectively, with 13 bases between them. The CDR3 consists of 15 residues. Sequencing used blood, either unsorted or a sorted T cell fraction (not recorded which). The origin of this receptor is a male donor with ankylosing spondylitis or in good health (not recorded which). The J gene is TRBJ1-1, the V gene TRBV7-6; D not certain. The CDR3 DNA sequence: TGTGCCAGCAGCTTAGATTGGGATCCGACCACTGAAGCTTTCTTT. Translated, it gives CASSLDWDPTTEAFF.